A single T cell receptor (beta chain) is shown here with its context. What it binds is unknown. This record comes from a study of T cell repertoires in cytomegalovirus infection. Study-wide background: In public TCR beta signatures, there were indications of both CMV infection and matching HLA type. Notes on the study in general: Carriers of CMV plus the relevant HLA were identified by cumulative public TCR beta family frequency.

CDR3 size: 14 residues. Trimming took 5 bases from V and 4 from J; bases not matched to a gene: 8. From germline, CDR1 is SQVTM and CDR2 ANQGSEA. In TCRdb, the reads were re-called with MiXCR into one record per CDR3 protein. Among roughly 200,000 distinct CDR3 sequences listed, approximately 17% were seen once. The receptor was derived from a human donor in good health (CMV status not recorded). Some clones in this sample may be carry-over from other donors' samples. Sequencing was carried out using CD8+ T cells from PBMCs. The rearrangement joins TRBV29-1 to TRBJ1-2; 9 nucleotides line up with TRBD1. The CDR3 sequence: CSVPGQGSRYGYTF. In DNA, the CDR3 is TGCAGCGTTCCGGGACAGGGTAGCCGCTATGGCTACACCTTC.